The 3 T cell receptor beta chains given below trace back to one sample, sequenced in a study of OX40 agonist ivuxolimab in advanced cancers. Measured with immunoSEQ multiplex PCR; TCRdb has only the in-frame clones, and not every one. This sample has under 65,000 clones; nearly 90% occur once, and the top ten carry less than 0.45%. The starting material was CD4+ or CD8+ T cells sorted from blood, obtained in a trial of the OX40 agonist ivuxolimab. The receptors derive from an adult with an advanced solid tumor such as melanoma, head and neck, liver or kidney cancer.

The chain combines TRBV5-1 with TRBJ2-7; no clear D gene. The V gene lost 5 bases and the J gene lost 5 bases, with 11 bases spanning the gap. The germline gives CDR1 SGHRS, CDR2 YFSETQ. This CDR3 has 12 amino acids. DNA of the CDR3: TGCGCCAGCAGTAAGCCCCCCAACGAGCAGTACTTC. It is translated as CASSKPPNEQYF.

V gene TRBV4-2 combines with J gene TRBJ1-5, with TRBD1 matching over 9 bases. The ends lost 3 bases at V and 5 bases at J; junction bases unmatched: 5. The CDR3 covers 15 residues. Germline V gene lookup returns CDR1 LGHNA and CDR2 YNFKEQ. DNA of the CDR3: TGTGCCAGCAGCCAGAGAACAGGGGGCGATCAGCCCCAGCATTTT. Translating it yields CASSQRTGGDQPQHF.

CDR3: CSVQGGNTEAFF. In DNA, the CDR3 is TGCAGCGTCCAGGGGGGGAACACTGAAGCTTTCTTT. The genes are TRBV29-1 and TRBJ1-1, with 7 positions matching TRBD1. V lost 6 bases to trimming and J lost 1 base; unmatched junction nucleotides: 2. Germline V CDR1 and CDR2: SQVTM, ANQGSEA. The CDR3 length is 12 residues.